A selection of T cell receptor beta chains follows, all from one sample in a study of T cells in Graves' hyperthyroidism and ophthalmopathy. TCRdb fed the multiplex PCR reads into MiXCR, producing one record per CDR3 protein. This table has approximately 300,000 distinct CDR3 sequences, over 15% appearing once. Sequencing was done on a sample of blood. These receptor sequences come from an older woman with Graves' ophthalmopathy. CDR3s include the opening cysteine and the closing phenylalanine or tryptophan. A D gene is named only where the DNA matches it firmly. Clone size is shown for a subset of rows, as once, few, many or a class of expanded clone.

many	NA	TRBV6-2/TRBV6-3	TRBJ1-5	TGTGCCAGCCAATCAGGGACTTATCAGCCCCAGCATTTT	CASQSGTYQPQHF
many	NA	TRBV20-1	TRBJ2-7	TGCAGTGCTAGGTTCTCCGGCGGGGCGTCCTACGAGCAGTACTTC	CSARFSGGASYEQYF
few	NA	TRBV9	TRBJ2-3	TGTGCCAGCAGCGTACGGAGTTCGGCGGTCGGGCAGTATTTT	CASSVRSSAVGQYF
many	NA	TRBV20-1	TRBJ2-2	TGCAGTGCCGTGGGACCCAGCGGGGAGCTGTTTTTT	CSAVGPSGELFF
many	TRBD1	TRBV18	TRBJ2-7	TGTGCCAGCTCACTTCAGGGACAGGGCTACGAGCAGTACTTC	CASSLQGQGYEQYF
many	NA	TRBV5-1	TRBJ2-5	TGCGCCAGCAGCTTGTCAGGGGTCAAAGAGACCCAGTACTTC	CASSLSGVKETQYF
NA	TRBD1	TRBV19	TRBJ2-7	TGTGCCAGTAGAAGGGACAGAACCTACGAGCAGTACTTC	CASRRDRTYEQYF
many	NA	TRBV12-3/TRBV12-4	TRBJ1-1	TGTGCCAGCCAAACAGGGCCGAACACTGAAGCTTTCTTT	CASQTGPNTEAFF
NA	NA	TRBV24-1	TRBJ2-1	TGTGCCACCAGTGGAGAGACTAGGTCGAATGAGCAGTTCTTC	CATSGETRSNEQFF
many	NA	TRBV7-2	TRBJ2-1	TGTGCCAGCAGCTTAAAGAGCTCCTACAATGAGCAGTTCTTC	CASSLKSSYNEQFF
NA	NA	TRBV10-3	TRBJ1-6	TGTGCCATCAGTCAGAGCTCCTATAATTCACCCCTCCACTTT	CAISQSSYNSPLHF
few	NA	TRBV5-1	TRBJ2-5	TGCGCCAGCAGCAGCGGACCACAAGAGACCCAGTACTTC	CASSSGPQETQYF
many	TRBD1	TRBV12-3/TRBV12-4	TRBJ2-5	TGTGCCAGCAGTTTAGCTCCCGGACAGGGTGGAGAGACCCAGTACTTC	CASSLAPGQGGETQYF
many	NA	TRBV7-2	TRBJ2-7	TGTGCCAGCAGCCGTCCCCCGAACAGGGATTCCTACGAGCAGTACTTC	CASSRPPNRDSYEQYF
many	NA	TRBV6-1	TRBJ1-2	TGTGCCAGCAGTGTCACAGGGATTGGCTACACCTTC	CASSVTGIGYTF
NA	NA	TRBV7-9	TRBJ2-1	TGTGCCAGCTTCCGGGACAACTACAATGAGCAGTTCTTC	CASFRDNYNEQFF
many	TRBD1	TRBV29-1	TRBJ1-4	TGCAGCGTCGGGAGACAGGGCGGAGAAAAACTGTTTTTT	CSVGRQGGEKLFF
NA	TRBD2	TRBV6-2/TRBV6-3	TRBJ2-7	TGTGCCAGCAGCCCCTGGAGCGGGAGGGCCGGGTACGAGCAGTACTTC	CASSPWSGRAGYEQYF
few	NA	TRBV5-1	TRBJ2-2	TGCGCCAGCAGCTTGGCCTTAGGAGGGGGCGCGACCGGGGAGCTGTTTTTT	CASSLALGGGATGELFF
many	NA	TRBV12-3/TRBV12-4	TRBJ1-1	TGTGCCAGCAGTTTAATAGGGCCGAACACTGAAGCTTTCTTT	CASSLIGPNTEAFF
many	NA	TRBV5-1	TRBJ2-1	TGCGCCAGCAGCTTGCCGGGAACCTACAATGAGCAGTTCTTC	CASSLPGTYNEQFF
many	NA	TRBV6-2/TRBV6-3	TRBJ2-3	TGTGCCAGCGTTAGTGCACTTGTCACAGATACGCAGTATTTT	CASVSALVTDTQYF
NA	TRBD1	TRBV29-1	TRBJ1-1	TGCAGCGTTCGAGGGACAGGGCCGAACACTGAAGCTTTCTTT	CSVRGTGPNTEAFF
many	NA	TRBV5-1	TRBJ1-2	TGCGCCAGCAGCTTGGCACACAGGGATTCCGGCTACACCTTC	CASSLAHRDSGYTF
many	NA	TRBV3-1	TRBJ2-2	TGTGCCAGCAGCCGCCGACAGTCTATTTGGGAGCTGTTTTTT	CASSRRQSIWELFF
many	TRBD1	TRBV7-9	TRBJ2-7	TGTGCCAGCAGCTTTCCGACAGGGCTCGAGCAGTACTTC	CASSFPTGLEQYF
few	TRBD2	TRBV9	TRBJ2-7	TGTGCCAGCAGCCCCCAAAGCGGGGCCAACTCCTACGAGCAGTACTTC	CASSPQSGANSYEQYF
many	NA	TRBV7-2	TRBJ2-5	TGTGCCAGCAGCTATCAAGGACTACAAGAGACCCAGTACTTC	CASSYQGLQETQYF
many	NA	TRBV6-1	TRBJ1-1	TGTGCCAGCAGTGAAGTAGGGACGGAGTCTGAAGCTTTCTTT	CASSEVGTESEAFF
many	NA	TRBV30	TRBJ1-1	TGTGCCTGGAGTGTACGTGGGGGTGACACTGAAGCTTTCTTT	CAWSVRGGDTEAFF
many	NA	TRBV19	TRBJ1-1	TGTGCCAGTAAGTACATCTCTATCCCGAACACTGAAGCTTTCTTT	CASKYISIPNTEAFF
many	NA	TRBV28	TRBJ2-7	TGTGCCAGCCACGGGAAATGGTTGAAGGGGATGGACGAGCAGTACTTC	CASHGKWLKGMDEQYF
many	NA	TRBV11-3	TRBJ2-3	TGTGCCAGCAGCTTGGGGACGACAGATACGCAGTATTTT	CASSLGTTDTQYF
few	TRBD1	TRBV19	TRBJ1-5	TGTGCCAGTAGTTCGGACAGGGGGCGAGATAGCAATCAGCCCCAGCATTTT	CASSSDRGRDSNQPQHF
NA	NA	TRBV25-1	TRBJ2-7	TGTGCCAGCTCACCCCGAGAGAGCTCCTACGTGCAGTACTTC	CASSPRESSYVQYF
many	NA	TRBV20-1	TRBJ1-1	TGCAGTGCCCTTAGGGACCCGAACACTGAAGCTTTCTTT	CSALRDPNTEAFF
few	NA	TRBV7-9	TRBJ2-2	TGTGCCAGCAGCTTCAGACCCGGGGAGCTGTTTTTT	CASSFRPGELFF
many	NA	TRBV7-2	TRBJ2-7	TGTGCCAGCAGCTTATTTACAGGGTGGGAGCAGTACTTC	CASSLFTGWEQYF
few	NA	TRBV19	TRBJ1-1	TGTGCCAGTAGTATAGCCCATGCAGGGAACACTGAAGCTTTCTTT	CASSIAHAGNTEAFF
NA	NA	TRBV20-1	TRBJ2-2	TGCAGTGCTATTAGGGGGGGCCACACCGGGGAGCTGTTTTTT	CSAIRGGHTGELFF
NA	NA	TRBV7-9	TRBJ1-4	TGTGCCAGCAGCTTAGATCACTTAAAACTGTTTTTT	CASSLDHLKLFF
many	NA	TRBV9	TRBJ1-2	TGTGCCAGCAGCGTAGCCCAGCAATACGGCTACACCTTC	CASSVAQQYGYTF
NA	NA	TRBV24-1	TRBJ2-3	TGTGCCACCAGTGATTTCCGAGATACGCAGTATTTT	CATSDFRDTQYF
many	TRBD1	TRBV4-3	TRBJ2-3	TGCGCCAGCAGCCAAGAGTCCGGGACAGTGGAGACAGATACGCAGTATTTT	CASSQESGTVETDTQYF
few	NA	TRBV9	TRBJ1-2	TGTGCCAGCAGCCTAGGTACGGGCCTAGCTAACTATGGCTACACCTTC	CASSLGTGLANYGYTF
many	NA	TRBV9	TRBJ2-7	TGTGCCAGCAGCACCTTCAGGGGGGCGGACGAGCAGTACTTC	CASSTFRGADEQYF
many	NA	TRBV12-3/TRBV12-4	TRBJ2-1	TGTGCCAGCAGCTTGGGGGGCGATTACAATGAGCAGTTCTTC	CASSLGGDYNEQFF
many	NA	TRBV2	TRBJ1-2	TGTGCCAGCGGCGGCCCCTATGGCTACACCTTC	CASGGPYGYTF
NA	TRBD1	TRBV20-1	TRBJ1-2	TGCAGTGCTAGAAGGGACAGGGGTATCGACTATGGCTACACCTTC	CSARRDRGIDYGYTF
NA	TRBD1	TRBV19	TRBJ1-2	TGTGCCAGTAGCCACTTAGGACAGGAAAACTATGGCTACACCTTC	CASSHLGQENYGYTF
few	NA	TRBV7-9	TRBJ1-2	TGTGCCAGCAGCTTGGACACCGAGACTCGTGGCTACACCTTC	CASSLDTETRGYTF
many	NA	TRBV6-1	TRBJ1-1	TGTGCCAGCGAAAGGACTCCCTCTGAAGCTTTCTTT	CASERTPSEAFF
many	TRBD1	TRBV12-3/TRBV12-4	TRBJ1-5	TGTGCCAGCAGTCTCGGACAGGGGGCCGGGCCCCAGCATTTT	CASSLGQGAGPQHF
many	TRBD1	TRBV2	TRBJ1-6	TGTGCCAGCAGTGGGGAGGGACAGGGGGCATCACCCCTCCACTTT	CASSGEGQGASPLHF
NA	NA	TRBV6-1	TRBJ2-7	TGTGCCAGCGGCAGTCTAGCTTCCTACGAGCAGTACTTC	CASGSLASYEQYF
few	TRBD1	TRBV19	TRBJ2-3	TGTGCCAGTAGTATTTGGGGACAGTACGAAGATACGCAGTATTTT	CASSIWGQYEDTQYF
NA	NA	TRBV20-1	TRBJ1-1	TGCAGTGCGCCGCGGGAGCTGGACACTGAAGCTTTCTTT	CSAPRELDTEAFF
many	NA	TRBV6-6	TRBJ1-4	TGTGCCAGCAGTTACGGCGAGGGAAGAAAACTGTTTTTT	CASSYGEGRKLFF
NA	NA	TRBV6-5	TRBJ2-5	TGTGCCAGCAGTTACTGGCGTAACGGAGAGACCCAGTACTTC	CASSYWRNGETQYF